The rows below give T cell receptor beta chains drawn from one sample of a study of T-cell reconstitution after alpha-beta-depleted transplantation in children. One entry per CDR3 protein results from TCRdb running MiXCR on the PCR reads. The sample lists about 200,000 distinct CDR3 sequences; under 8.5% were seen once. Sequencing used PBMCs, obtained before TCRalphabeta/CD19-depleted stem cell transplant. These receptors were taken from a boy younger than 10 with acute lymphoblastic leukemia, due to receive a stem cell transplant. CDR3s include the opening cysteine and the closing phenylalanine or tryptophan. Each record gives: V gene, D gene, clone size, J gene, CDR3 protein, CDR3 DNA. D genes are given only for firm matches. Size is stated for part of the rows, as once, few or many counts, or as a class when the clone is expanded.

>TRBV28|NA|many|TRBJ2-1
CASSYGTPYNEQFF
TGTGCCAGCAGTTACGGGACACCCTACAATGAGCAGTTCTTC
>TRBV29-1|NA|many|TRBJ1-3
CGSWNGNTIYF
TGCGGCTCATGGAATGGAAACACCATATATTTT
>TRBV27|NA|many|TRBJ2-1
CASRPVGAYNEQFF
TGTGCCAGCAGGCCAGTTGGCGCCTACAATGAGCAGTTCTTC
>TRBV6-4|NA|many|TRBJ2-3
CASSDSLGGTDTQYF
TGTGCCAGCAGTGACTCGTTAGGGGGAACAGATACGCAGTATTTT
>TRBV28|TRBD2|many|TRBJ2-7
CASSSGTSGPYEQYF
TGTGCCAGCAGTTCCGGGACTAGCGGCCCCTACGAGCAGTACTTC
>TRBV7-9|NA|few|TRBJ2-2
CASSRSEAGELFF
TGTGCCAGCAGCCGCTCTGAGGCCGGGGAGCTGTTTTTT
>TRBV5-1|NA|many|TRBJ2-1
CASSLGHVSYNEQFF
TGCGCCAGCAGCTTGGGGCACGTCTCCTACAATGAGCAGTTCTTC
>TRBV28|NA|many|TRBJ2-1
CASSLWTGTYNEQFF
TGTGCCAGCAGTTTATGGACGGGGACCTACAATGAGCAGTTCTTC
>TRBV12-3/TRBV12-4|NA|many|TRBJ2-1
CASSVQNEQFF
TGTGCCAGCAGTGTACAAAATGAGCAGTTCTTC
>TRBV28|NA|many|TRBJ2-4
CASSLGGRNIQYF
TGTGCCAGCAGTTTAGGGGGCAGGAACATTCAGTACTTC
>TRBV27|NA|many|TRBJ2-3
CASSLSRGHTDTQYF
TGTGCCAGCAGTTTAAGCCGGGGCCACACAGATACGCAGTATTTT
>TRBV5-5|NA|NA|TRBJ2-7
CASSLSGAGSYEQYF
TGTGCCAGCAGCTTGAGTGGGGCTGGCTCCTACGAGCAGTACTTC
>TRBV6-2/TRBV6-3|NA|many|TRBJ2-5
CASGLQETQYF
TGTGCCAGCGGATTACAGGAGACCCAGTACTTC
>TRBV5-1|TRBD1|many|TRBJ2-4
CASSHGTGGLNIQYF
TGCGCCAGCAGCCATGGGACAGGGGGCCTGAACATTCAGTACTTC
>TRBV5-1|NA|many|TRBJ2-7
CASSLNVYEQYF
TGCGCCAGCAGCTTAAACGTCTACGAGCAGTACTTC
>TRBV6-4|NA|few|TRBJ2-3
CARHGASDTDTQYF
TGTGCCAGACACGGGGCTAGCGACACAGATACGCAGTATTTT
>TRBV7-8|TRBD2|many|TRBJ2-1
CASSLFLAGVHEQFF
TGTGCCAGCAGCTTGTTCCTAGCGGGAGTACATGAGCAGTTCTTC
>TRBV7-2|NA|medium-sized|TRBJ2-3
CASSLADTQYF
TGTGCCAGCAGTTTAGCAGATACGCAGTATTTT
>TRBV11-2|TRBD2|many|TRBJ2-3
CASSSLAGDREATQYF
TGTGCCAGCAGCTCCCTAGCGGGAGATAGAGAGGCCACGCAGTATTTT
>TRBV7-2|NA|NA|TRBJ1-2
CASSPGGQADGYTF
TGTGCCAGCAGCCCCGGGGGGCAGGCGGATGGCTACACCTTC
>TRBV4-3|NA|NA|TRBJ2-3
CASSQEVPGIASTDTQYF
TGCGCCAGCAGCCAAGAGGTACCCGGAATAGCTAGCACAGATACGCAGTATTTT
>TRBV7-9|NA|few|TRBJ2-5
CASSGSPVPLETQYF
TGTGCCAGCAGCGGGAGCCCCGTCCCCTTGGAGACCCAGTACTTC
>TRBV27|NA|few|TRBJ2-1
CASSLSGYLWEQFF
TGTGCCAGCAGTTTATCGGGGTATCTGTGGGAGCAGTTCTTC
>TRBV20-1|NA|NA|TRBJ2-5
CSARDPAVEETQYF
TGCAGTGCTAGAGATCCCGCAGTAGAAGAGACCCAGTACTTC
>TRBV2|NA|many|TRBJ2-1
CASKGDNEQFF
TGTGCCAGCAAGGGGGATAATGAGCAGTTCTTC
>TRBV11-2|TRBD1|NA|TRBJ1-2
CASSPRTGDGYTF
TGTGCCAGCAGCCCCCGGACAGGGGATGGCTACACCTTC
>TRBV28|NA|NA|TRBJ1-5
CASSSSGSQPQHF
TGTGCCAGCAGTTCCTCGGGGAGTCAGCCCCAGCATTTT
>TRBV20-1|NA|many|TRBJ1-2
CSARAKGYGYTF
TGCAGTGCTAGAGCAAAAGGCTATGGCTACACCTTC
>TRBV12-3/TRBV12-4|NA|many|TRBJ1-5
CASSLRAQDYQPQHF
TGTGCCAGCAGTTTAAGGGCACAGGACTATCAGCCCCAGCATTTT
>TRBV3-1|TRBD1|NA|TRBJ2-5
CASSHRTGGAETQYF
TGTGCCAGCAGCCATCGGACAGGGGGAGCAGAGACCCAGTACTTC
>TRBV5-6|NA|many|TRBJ2-3
CASTDFTDTQYF
TGTGCCAGCACCGACTTCACAGATACGCAGTATTTT
>TRBV5-6|NA|many|TRBJ2-2
CASSYQGSGELFF
TGTGCCAGCAGCTACCAGGGTTCGGGGGAGCTGTTTTTT
>TRBV2|NA|NA|TRBJ2-2
CATRGLDTGELFF
TGTGCCACCAGGGGACTTGACACCGGGGAGCTGTTTTTT
>TRBV7-7|TRBD2|medium-sized|TRBJ2-1
CASSLTSGEMNEQFF
TGTGCTAGCAGCTTGACTAGCGGGGAGATGAATGAGCAGTTCTTC
>TRBV27|NA|many|TRBJ1-4
CASSFGGSNEKLFF
TGTGCCAGCAGTTTCGGGGGCAGTAATGAAAAACTGTTTTTT
>TRBV28|NA|many|TRBJ2-1
CASTTERGWDEQFF
TGTGCCAGCACCACTGAGCGAGGGTGGGATGAGCAGTTCTTC
>TRBV20-1|NA|NA|TRBJ2-1
CSATDKNLGNEQFF
TGCAGTGCCACCGACAAGAATCTCGGCAATGAGCAGTTCTTC
>TRBV2|TRBD2|many|TRBJ2-4
CASSARGGKNIQYF
TGTGCCAGCAGTGCTCGGGGGGGGAAAAACATTCAGTACTTC
>TRBV18|NA|few|TRBJ2-1
CASSPSRGNNNEQFF
TGTGCCAGCTCACCATCCCGGGGGAATAACAATGAGCAGTTCTTC
>TRBV20-1|NA|many|TRBJ2-2
CSAREWGTGELFF
TGCAGTGCTCGAGAGTGGGGCACCGGGGAGCTGTTTTTT
>TRBV28|NA|many|TRBJ1-1
CASSSRTDTEAFF
TGTGCCAGCAGTTCCCGGACTGACACTGAAGCTTTCTTT
>TRBV20-1|TRBD2|few|TRBJ2-1
CSAVRGGPGNEQFF
TGCAGTGCTGTCCGGGGGGGCCCAGGCAATGAGCAGTTCTTC
>TRBV29-1|TRBD1|many|TRBJ2-3
CSVETGAITDTQYF
TGCAGCGTCGAGACAGGGGCGATCACAGATACGCAGTATTTT
>TRBV14|NA|NA|TRBJ2-6
CASGLLGEGPGANVLTF
TGTGCCAGCGGCCTCCTCGGCGAGGGGCCTGGGGCCAACGTCCTGACTTTC
>TRBV28|TRBD1|NA|TRBJ2-7
CASSSGQGISYEQYF
TGTGCCAGCAGTTCTGGACAGGGGATTTCCTACGAGCAGTACTTC
>TRBV5-6|NA|many|TRBJ2-7
CASSSPGTPYEQYF
TGTGCCAGCAGCTCCCCCGGGACCCCCTACGAGCAGTACTTC
>TRBV2|NA|few|TRBJ1-1
CASSGTEAFF
TGTGCCAGCAGTGGGACTGAAGCTTTCTTT
>TRBV27|TRBD2|many|TRBJ2-7
CASSPMTSGSGWYEQYF
TGTGCCAGCAGTCCGATGACTAGCGGGAGCGGTTGGTACGAGCAGTACTTC
>TRBV7-2|TRBD2|many|TRBJ2-1
CASSDPISGTSLDVEQFF
TGTGCCAGCAGCGACCCAATTTCGGGGACTAGCCTAGATGTTGAGCAGTTCTTC
>TRBV3-1|TRBD2|many|TRBJ2-1
CASSLSGGRFNEQFF
TGTGCCAGCAGCCTAAGCGGGGGCCGATTTAATGAGCAGTTCTTC
>TRBV20-1|NA|many|TRBJ2-3
CSASVGGTQYF
TGCAGTGCTAGTGTAGGGGGAACGCAGTATTTT
>TRBV12-5|NA|many|TRBJ2-2
CASGLSVAGELFF
TGTGCTAGTGGTTTGTCGGTCGCCGGGGAGCTGTTTTTT
>TRBV15|TRBD1|many|TRBJ1-6
CATSRGGGTGNSPLHF
TGTGCCACCAGCAGGGGTGGAGGGACAGGGAATTCACCCCTCCACTTT
>TRBV7-9|NA|many|TRBJ2-7
CASSPSLNEQYF
TGTGCCAGCAGCCCGTCTTTGAACGAGCAGTACTTC
>TRBV7-2|NA|few|TRBJ2-1
CASSLVTTGSNEQFF
TGTGCCAGCAGCTTAGTAACTACCGGGAGTAATGAGCAGTTCTTC
>TRBV28|TRBD1|few|TRBJ1-6
CASREALGQGNSPLHF
TGTGCCAGCAGGGAGGCCCTGGGACAGGGGAATTCACCCCTCCACTTT
>TRBV7-8|TRBD2|many|TRBJ2-7
CASSLGASGEALFEQYF
TGTGCCAGCAGCTTGGGCGCTAGCGGGGAGGCGCTGTTCGAGCAGTACTTC
>TRBV7-8|NA|many|TRBJ2-5
CATVRGAGRARETQYF
TGTGCCACTGTTCGGGGGGCTGGGAGGGCAAGAGAGACCCAGTACTTC